The 17 T cell receptor beta chains given below trace back to one sample, sequenced in a study of blood T cell repertoires in COVID-19 (dated by TCRdb to 2020 to 2022). Library creation used the immunoSEQ multiplex PCR assay. The table comes from immuneACCESS by way of TCRdb, which keeps in-frame sequences with V and J called. Part of the clones is missing from these tables; in studies checked, under half for an unresolved V gene and the rest for unknown reasons. The sample table holds around 270,000 clones, of which roughly 91% were seen once. About 4.2% of the sample belongs to the ten largest clones. Sequencing used peripheral blood. Every receptor here comes from a man in his forties with acute or convalescent COVID-19.

DNA for the CDR3: TGCAGCGTTGTAACAGGGGATGACACCTACGAGCAGTACTTC. This translates into CSVVTGDDTYEQYF. The V and J genes are TRBV29-1 and TRBJ2-7; 7 bases line up with TRBD1. J lost 2 bases, V lost 4 bases, and 8 bases had no gene match. The CDR3 consists of 14 residues. Germline values: CDR1 SQVTM, CDR2 ANQGSEA.

V gene TRBV5-4 combines with J gene TRBJ2-1; no clear D. In germline, CDR1 is SGHNT, CDR2 YYREEE (reference sequence). The CDR3 consists of 13 residues. The ends were cut back, 7 bases at V and 3 bases at J, with 11 bases in the middle. The CDR3 DNA reads as TGTGCCAGCTGGCAGGCCAACTACAATGAGCAGTTCTTC. Its protein is CASWQANYNEQFF. Looking up the rest from reference TRBV5-4 and TRBJ2-1 gives the full variable domain: ETGVTQSPTHLIKTRGQQVTLRCSSQSGHNTVSWYQQALGQGPQFIFQYYREEENGRGNFPPRFSGLQFPNYSSELNVNALELDDSALYLCASWQANYNEQFFGPGTRLTVL.

V usage is TRBV7-2 and J usage is TRBJ1-1, with 7 positions matching TRBD1. CDR3 length: 16 residues. The germline V gene encodes CDR1 SGHTA and CDR2 FQGNSA. Trimming at V came to 2 bases and at J to 6 bases, leaving 12 bases not matched to a gene. The DNA for the CDR3 is TGTGCCAGCAGCTTATATGGACAGGCGATAGATTCTGAAGCTTTCTTT. It yields the protein CASSLYGQAIDSEAFF.

The chain has TRBV6-5 and TRBJ1-1; no clear D gene. Germline CDR1 is MNHEY and CDR2 is SVGAGI. The V gene lost 8 bases and the J gene lost 4 bases, with 17 bases spanning the gap. The length of the CDR3 is 14 residues. This CDR3 reads CASSWTTGTTEAFF. The CDR3 DNA is TGTGCCAGCTCCTGGACTACTGGAACCACTGAAGCTTTCTTT.

The chain links TRBV30 to TRBJ1-5; maybe TRBD1 (5 bases). V shed 2 bases and J shed 2 bases, with 10 bases lying between them. The germline V gene encodes CDR1 GTSNPN and CDR2 SVGIG (reference sequence). The CDR3 runs to 14 residues. The CDR3 coding sequence is TGTGCCTGGAGTCTACAGGCAGGCAATCAGCCCCAGCATTTT. This sequence encodes CAWSLQAGNQPQHF.

This chain connects TRBV12-5 to TRBJ2-2, with D unclear. In germline, CDR1 is LGHNT, CDR2 FRNRAP. There are 16 residues in the CDR3. The ends were cut back, 1 base at V and 0 bases at J, with 9 bases in the middle. CDR3 sequence (DNA): TGTGCTAGTGGTTTGGGTCCGAGTTCGAACACCGGGGAGCTGTTTTTT. Translated: CASGLGPSSNTGELFF.

This sequence joins TRBV18 and TRBJ1-1, with D hard to call. CDR3 size: 14 residues. Germline V gives CDR1 KGHSH, CDR2 LQKENI. V gave up 6 bases and J gave up 0 bases, with 11 bases separating them. CDR3 region: CASSLVGMNTEAFF. For the CDR3, the DNA is TGTGCCAGCTCTCTGGTCGGGATGAACACTGAAGCTTTCTTT.

J is TRBJ2-7 and V is TRBV5-1; maybe TRBD2 (6 bases). V gave up 5 bases and J gave up 4 bases, with 13 bases separating them. The length of the CDR3 is 13 residues. CDR1 is SGHRS and CDR2 is YFSETQ in the germline V gene. CDR3 sequence reads: CASRLGREYEQYF. CDR3 bases: TGCGCCAGCAGGCTGGGACGGGAGTACGAGCAGTACTTC.

The V gene is TRBV5-1, the J gene TRBJ2-2; possibly TRBD1 for D (5 bases). The CDR3 length is 16 residues. Germline-derived CDR1 and CDR2 are SGHRS and YFSETQ. V gave up 0 bases and J gave up 2 bases, with 11 bases separating them. CDR3 loop: CASSLARVANTGELFF. The CDR3 bases are TGCGCCAGCAGCTTGGCCAGGGTCGCCAACACCGGGGAGCTGTTTTTT.

In DNA, the CDR3 is TGTGCCAGTAGTATTAGCGGGCCTTTCTACAATGAGCAGTTCTTC. Encoded protein: CASSISGPFYNEQFF. This chain connects TRBV19 to TRBJ2-1; 7 positions agree with TRBD2. CDR3 length equals 15 residues. J gave up 3 bases and V 3 bases, and 5 bases lay outside the gene matches. The germline CDR1 and CDR2 sequences are LNHDA and SQIVND (reference sequence).

V and J are TRBV2 and TRBJ1-1, with D unclear. Germline-derived CDR1 and CDR2 are SNHLY and FYNNEI. Trimming pared 8 bases from V and 6 bases from J, leaving 19 bases between. The CDR3 is 14 amino acids. CDR3 coding DNA: TGTGCCAGCGCGGAAGGAGAGGGTTTACCTGAAGCTTTCTTT. It encodes CASAEGEGLPEAFF.

The V and J genes are TRBV6-5 and TRBJ1-1, with D hard to call. The V end was cut by 3 bases, the J end by 3 bases, with 11 bases between. The CDR3 length is 14 residues. Germline CDR1 MNHEY, CDR2 SVGAGI. The chain's CDR3 is CASSYRITDTEAFF. The CDR3, as DNA: TGTGCCAGCAGTTATAGGATCACAGACACTGAAGCTTTCTTT.

This sequence joins TRBV3-1 (or the pseudogene TRBV3-2) and TRBJ1-5; D unclear. V was cut by 3 bases and J by 7 bases, with 13 bases left in between. There are 14 residues in the CDR3. Per germline, CDR1 LGHDT and CDR2 YNNKEL (reference sequence). The CDR3 sequence is CASSHFAAGQPQHF. CDR3 nucleotide sequence: TGTGCCAGCAGCCATTTCGCAGCAGGACAGCCCCAGCATTTT.

This chain connects TRBV5-4 to TRBJ2-2; D uncertain. Deletions cut 0 bases from V and 6 bases from J, with 9 bases between. The CDR3 loop spans 14 amino acids. Germline CDR1 SGHNT, CDR2 YYREEE (reference sequence). The CDR3 bases are TGTGCCAGCAGCTTGGGGGCGCAGGCCGGGGAGCTGTTTTTT. This codes for CASSLGAQAGELFF.

DNA for the CDR3: TGTGCCACCGGGACTAACGATCAGCCCCAGCATTTT. It specifies CATGTNDQPQHF. The rearrangement joins TRBV10-3 to TRBJ1-5; possibly TRBD1 for D (5 bases). Trimming took 10 bases from V and 5 from J, leaving 12 bases between them. CDR3 length: 12 residues. Per the germline V gene, CDR1 is ENHRY and CDR2 is SYGVKD.

The sample holds a few counts of this clone. The J gene is TRBJ1-2, the V gene TRBV7-9; D is unresolved. This CDR3 is 17 amino acids long. V shed 2 bases and J shed 8 bases, with 24 bases lying between them. The germline gives CDR1 SEHNR, CDR2 FQNEAQ (reference sequence). The CDR3 protein is CASSLSEHLSGGEGYTF. The CDR3 DNA reads as TGTGCCAGCAGCTTAAGTGAACACTTGTCGGGCGGGGAAGGCTACACCTTC.

On this clone itself: A read error may account for a junction end that differs from germline. The genes are TRBV5-4 and TRBJ2-3; D might be TRBD1 (5 bases). The germline V gene encodes CDR1 SGHNT and CDR2 YYREEE (reference sequence). The CDR3 covers 14 residues. As DNA, the CDR3 is TGTGCCAGCAGCTTGGCTCAGGGTGGAGATGCGCAGTATTTT. Amino acid sequence: CASSLAQGGDAQYF.